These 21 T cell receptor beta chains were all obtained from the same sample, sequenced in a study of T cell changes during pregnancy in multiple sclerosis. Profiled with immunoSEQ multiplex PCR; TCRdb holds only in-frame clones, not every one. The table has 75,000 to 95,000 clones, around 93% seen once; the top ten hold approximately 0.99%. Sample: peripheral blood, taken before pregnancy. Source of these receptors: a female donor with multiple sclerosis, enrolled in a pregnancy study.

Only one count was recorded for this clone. This CDR3 is CASSLGGGGPYEQYF. CDR3 sequence (DNA): TGTGCCAGCAGCTTAGGGGGGGGCGGACCCTACGAGCAGTACTTC. The rearrangement links TRBV7-3 to TRBJ2-7; perhaps TRBD2 as D (7 bases). The CDR3 extends over 15 amino acids. V lost 2 bases and J 2 bases, leaving 13 bases between the germline ends. Germline V gives CDR1 SGHTA, CDR2 FQGTGA.

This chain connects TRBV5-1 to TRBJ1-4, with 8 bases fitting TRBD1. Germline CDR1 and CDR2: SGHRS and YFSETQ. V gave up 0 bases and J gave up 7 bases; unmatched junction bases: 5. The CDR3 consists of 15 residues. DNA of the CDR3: TGCGCCAGCAGCTTGGGGGACAGGTTGGCTGAAAAACTGTTTTTT. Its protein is CASSLGDRLAEKLFF.

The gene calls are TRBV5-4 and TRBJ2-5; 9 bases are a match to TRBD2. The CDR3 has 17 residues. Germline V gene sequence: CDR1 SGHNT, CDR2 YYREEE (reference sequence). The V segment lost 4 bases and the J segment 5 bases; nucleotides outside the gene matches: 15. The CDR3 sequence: CASSRVGAGGTLETQYF. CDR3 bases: TGTGCCAGCAGCCGAGTGGGAGCGGGGGGCACTCTGGAGACCCAGTACTTC.

The CDR3 here is CASSAGVVKNIQYF. The CDR3 nucleotides are TGTGCCAGCAGCGCAGGGGTGGTTAAAAACATTCAGTACTTC. The rearrangement joins TRBV28 to TRBJ2-4; TRBD1 might be the D (6 bases). V was shortened by 6 bases and J by 4 bases, with 13 bases between the two germline ends. The CDR3 is 14 amino acids. Germline V CDR1 and CDR2: MDHEN, SYDVKM. Full variable domain (remainder filled in from reference TRBV28 and TRBJ2-4): DVKVTQSSRYLVKRTGEKVFLECVQDMDHENMFWYRQDPGLGLRLIYFSYDVKMKEKGDIPEGYSVSREKKERFSLILESASTNQTSMYLCASSAGVVKNIQYFGAGTRLSVL.

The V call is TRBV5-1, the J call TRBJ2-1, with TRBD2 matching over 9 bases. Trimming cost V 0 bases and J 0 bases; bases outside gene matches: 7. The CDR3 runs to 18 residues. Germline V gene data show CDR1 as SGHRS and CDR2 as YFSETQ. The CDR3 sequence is CASSLGGSGGHSYNEQFF. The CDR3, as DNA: TGCGCCAGCAGCTTGGGGGGGAGCGGGGGGCACTCCTACAATGAGCAGTTCTTC.

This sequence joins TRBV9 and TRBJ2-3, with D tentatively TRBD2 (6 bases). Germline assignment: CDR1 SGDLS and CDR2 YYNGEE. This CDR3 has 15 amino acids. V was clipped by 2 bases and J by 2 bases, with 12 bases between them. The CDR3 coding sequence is TGTGCCAGCAGCGTGAGGGCGGGGATCACAGATACGCAGTATTTT. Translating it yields CASSVRAGITDTQYF.

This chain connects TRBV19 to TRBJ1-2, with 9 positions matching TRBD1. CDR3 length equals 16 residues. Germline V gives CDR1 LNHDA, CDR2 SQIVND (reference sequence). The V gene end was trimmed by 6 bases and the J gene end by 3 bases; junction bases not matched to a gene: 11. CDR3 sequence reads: CASSSLTGGADYGYTF. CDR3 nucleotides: TGTGCCAGTAGCAGCCTCACAGGGGGCGCCGACTATGGCTACACCTTC.

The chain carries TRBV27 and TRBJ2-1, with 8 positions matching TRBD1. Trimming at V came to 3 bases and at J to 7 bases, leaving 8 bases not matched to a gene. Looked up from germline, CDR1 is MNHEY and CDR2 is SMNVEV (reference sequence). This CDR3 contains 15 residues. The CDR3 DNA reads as TGTGCCAGCAGTTTGATACAGGGGGGCGAGAATGAGCAGTTCTTC. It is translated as CASSLIQGGENEQFF.

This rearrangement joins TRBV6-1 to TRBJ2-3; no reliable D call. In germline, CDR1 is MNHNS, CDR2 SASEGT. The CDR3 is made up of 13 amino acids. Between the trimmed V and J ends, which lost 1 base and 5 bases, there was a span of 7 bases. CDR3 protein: CASSEVGRDTQYF. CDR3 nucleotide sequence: TGTGCCAGCAGTGAAGTGGGCCGAGATACGCAGTATTTT.

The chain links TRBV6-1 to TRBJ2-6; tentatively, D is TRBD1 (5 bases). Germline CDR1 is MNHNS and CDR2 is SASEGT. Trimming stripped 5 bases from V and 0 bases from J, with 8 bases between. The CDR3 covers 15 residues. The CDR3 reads CASSPDNSGANVLTF. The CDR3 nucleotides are TGTGCCAGCAGTCCGGACAACTCTGGGGCCAACGTCCTGACTTTC.

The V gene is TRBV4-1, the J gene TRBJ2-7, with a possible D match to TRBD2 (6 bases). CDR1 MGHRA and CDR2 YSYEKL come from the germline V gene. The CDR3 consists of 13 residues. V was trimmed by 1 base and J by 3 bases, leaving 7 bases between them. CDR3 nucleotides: TGCGCCAGCAGCCAAGGGGGGGACTACGAGCAGTACTTC. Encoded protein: CASSQGGDYEQYF.

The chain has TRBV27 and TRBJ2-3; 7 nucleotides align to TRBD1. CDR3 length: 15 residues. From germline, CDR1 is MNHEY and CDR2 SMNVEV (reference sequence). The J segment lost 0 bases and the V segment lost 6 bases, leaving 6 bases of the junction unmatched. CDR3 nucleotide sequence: TGTGCCAGCAGCCCGAGGGGGCGAAGCACAGATACGCAGTATTTT. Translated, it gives CASSPRGRSTDTQYF.

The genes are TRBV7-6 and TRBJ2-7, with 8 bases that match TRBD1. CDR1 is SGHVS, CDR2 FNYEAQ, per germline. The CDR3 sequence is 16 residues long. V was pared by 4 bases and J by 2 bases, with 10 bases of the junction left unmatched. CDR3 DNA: TGTGCCAGCAGCTCCAATTTAGGGACAGGAACCTACGAGCAGTACTTC. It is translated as CASSSNLGTGTYEQYF.

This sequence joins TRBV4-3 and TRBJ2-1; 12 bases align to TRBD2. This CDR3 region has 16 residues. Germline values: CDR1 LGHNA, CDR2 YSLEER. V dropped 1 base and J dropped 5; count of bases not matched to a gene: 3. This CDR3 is CASSQAGLAGNNEQFF. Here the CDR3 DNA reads TGCGCCAGCAGCCAAGCGGGACTAGCGGGTAACAATGAGCAGTTCTTC.

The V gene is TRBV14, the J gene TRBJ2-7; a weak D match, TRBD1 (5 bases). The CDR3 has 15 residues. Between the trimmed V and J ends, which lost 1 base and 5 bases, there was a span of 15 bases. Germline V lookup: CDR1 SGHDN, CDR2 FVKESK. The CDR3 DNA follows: TGTGCCAGCAGCCAAGGTAGGAAAGGGGTCAACGAGCAGTACTTC. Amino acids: CASSQGRKGVNEQYF.

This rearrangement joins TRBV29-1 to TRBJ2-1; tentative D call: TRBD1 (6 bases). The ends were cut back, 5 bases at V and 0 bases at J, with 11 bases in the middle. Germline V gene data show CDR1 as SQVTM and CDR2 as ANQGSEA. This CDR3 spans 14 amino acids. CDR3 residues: CSVRRTDSYNEQFF. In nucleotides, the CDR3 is TGCAGCGTTCGCAGGACAGACTCCTACAATGAGCAGTTCTTC.

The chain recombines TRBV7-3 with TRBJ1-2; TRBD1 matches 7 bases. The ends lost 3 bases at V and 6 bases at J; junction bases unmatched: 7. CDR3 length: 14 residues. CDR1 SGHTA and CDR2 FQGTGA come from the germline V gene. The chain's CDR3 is CASSLTGTDDGYTF. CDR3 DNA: TGTGCCAGCAGCTTGACAGGGACGGATGATGGCTACACCTTC.

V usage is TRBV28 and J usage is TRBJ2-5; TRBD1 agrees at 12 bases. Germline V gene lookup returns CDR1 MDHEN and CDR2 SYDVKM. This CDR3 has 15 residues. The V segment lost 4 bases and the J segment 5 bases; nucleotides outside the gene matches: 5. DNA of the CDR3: TGTGCCAGCAGTTCCGGGACAGGGGGCCTGGAGACCCAGTACTTC. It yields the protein CASSSGTGGLETQYF.

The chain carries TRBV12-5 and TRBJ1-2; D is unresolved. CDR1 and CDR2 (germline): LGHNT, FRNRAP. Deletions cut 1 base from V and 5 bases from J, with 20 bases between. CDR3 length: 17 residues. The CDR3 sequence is CASGLGQRTVEPYGYTF. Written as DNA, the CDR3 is TGTGCTAGTGGTTTGGGCCAGCGGACGGTAGAGCCGTATGGCTACACCTTC.

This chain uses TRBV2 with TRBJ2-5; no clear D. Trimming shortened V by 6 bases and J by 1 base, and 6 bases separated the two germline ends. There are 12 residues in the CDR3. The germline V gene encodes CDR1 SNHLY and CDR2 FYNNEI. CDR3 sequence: CASRLTQETQYF. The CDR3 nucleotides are TGTGCCAGCAGACTTACCCAAGAGACCCAGTACTTC.

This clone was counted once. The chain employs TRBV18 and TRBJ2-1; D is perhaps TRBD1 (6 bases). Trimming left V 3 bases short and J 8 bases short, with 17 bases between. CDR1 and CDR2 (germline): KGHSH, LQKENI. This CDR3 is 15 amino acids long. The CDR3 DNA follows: TGTGCCAGCTCACCGTCACAGGGACGACTCGATGAGCAGTTCTTC. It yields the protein CASSPSQGRLDEQFF.